The next 32 T cell receptor beta chains were all read from a single sample in a study of blood T cells in healthy people across ages. A second 7 to 11 cycle PCR used barcoded and J-beta primers. TCRdb re-called the 5' RACE reads through MiXCR, storing one row per CDR3 protein. The table shows hundreds of thousands of distinct CDR3 sequences, with 20% to 30% occurring only once. The same data also went into a second study, on T cells of mothers and their children.

The sample consisted of blood. These receptors originate from a boy aged 10-17 years in good health.

This clonotype turned up a few times. The rearrangement uses TRBV5-1 and TRBJ2-6; TRBD1 is a possible D gene (6 bases). Germline assignment: CDR1 SGHRS and CDR2 YFSETQ. CDR3 length: 15 amino acids. Trimming pared 4 bases from V and 4 bases from J, leaving 12 bases between. The CDR3: CASSGRGTGANVLTF. The CDR3 DNA reads TGCGCCAGCAGCGGTAGGGGGACCGGGGCCAACGTCCTGACTTTC.

This clonotype appeared many times. The chain combines TRBV12-3 or TRBV12-4 with TRBJ1-2; perhaps TRBD1 as D (5 bases). The CDR3 covers 12 residues. V was shortened by 5 bases and J by 1 base, with 5 bases between the two germline ends. CDR3 residues: CASSQGNYGYTF. The CDR3 bases are TGTGCCAGCAGTCAGGGTAACTATGGCTACACCTTC.

This clonotype was seen only once. This chain links TRBV6-5 with TRBJ2-7, with TRBD2 identical over 7 bases. CDR3 length: 15 residues. The V segment lost 5 bases and the J segment 0 bases; nucleotides outside the gene matches: 7. Germline V gene sequence: CDR1 MNHEY, CDR2 SVGAGI. Here the CDR3 reads CASSASGVFSYEQYF. Written as DNA, the CDR3 is TGTGCCAGCAGTGCGAGCGGGGTGTTCTCCTACGAGCAGTACTTC.

The genes are TRBV7-2 and TRBJ1-1; TRBD1 agrees at 7 bases. V shed 7 bases and J 5 bases; nucleotides not matched to a gene: 10. The length of the CDR3 is 14 residues. Germline loops: CDR1 SGHTA, CDR2 FQGNSA. CDR3 DNA: TGTGCCAGCAAACAGGGGTCACAAGGTACTGAAGCTTTCTTT. Translating gives CASKQGSQGTEAFF. The whole variable domain, remainder taken from reference TRBV7-2 and TRBJ1-1, is GAGVSQSPSNKVTEKGKDVELRCDPISGHTALYWYRQSLGQGLEFLIYFQGNSAPDKSGLPSDRFSAERTGGSVSTLTIQRTQQEDSAVYLCASKQGSQGTEAFFGQGTRLTVV.

A single count supports this clonotype. The gene calls are TRBV7-8 and TRBJ2-5, with D perhaps matching TRBD2 (6 bases). V lost 1 base, J lost 5 bases, and 14 bases lay in between. The CDR3 contains 15 residues. Germline assignment: CDR1 SGHVS and CDR2 FQNEAQ. The CDR3 DNA is TGTGCCAGCAGCTTAGGTGTAACGGCGGGGGAGACCCAGTACTTC. This sequence encodes CASSLGVTAGETQYF. Full variable domain (remainder filled in from reference TRBV7-8 and TRBJ2-5): GAGVSQSPRYKVAKRGQDVALRCDPISGHVSLFWYQQALGQGPEFLTYFQNEAQLDKSGLPSDRFFAERPEGSVSTLKIQRTQQEDSAVYLCASSLGVTAGETQYFGPGTRLLVL.

This chain joins TRBV9 and TRBJ2-7, with 16 bases that match TRBD2. Looked up from germline, CDR1 is SGDLS and CDR2 is YYNGEE. The CDR3 has 17 amino acids. V was clipped by 2 bases and J by 4 bases; unmatched bases: 6. The CDR3 nucleotides read TGTGCCAGCAGCGTGGGACTAGCGGGAGGGCCTCTATACGAGCAGTACTTC. Translated: CASSVGLAGGPLYEQYF.

This clonotype was counted a few times. The V call is TRBV27, the J call TRBJ2-3; D not certain. The V and J ends lost 7 bases and 0 bases respectively, with 17 bases between them. The CDR3 covers 16 residues. Germline V gene sequence: CDR1 MNHEY, CDR2 SMNVEV (reference sequence). CDR3 residues: CASTPYLDTSTDTQYF. The CDR3 DNA reads as TGTGCCAGCACGCCATACCTCGATACTAGCACAGATACGCAGTATTTT.

CDR3 region: CASKGGGNQPQHF. For the CDR3, the DNA is TGTGCCAGCAAGGGTGGAGGCAATCAGCCCCAGCATTTT. The chain links TRBV28 to TRBJ1-5; D gene uncertain. The V and J ends lost 7 bases and 2 bases respectively, with 9 bases between them. Germline V gene data show CDR1 as MDHEN and CDR2 as SYDVKM. CDR3 length equals 13 residues.

This clonotype has more than one count but fewer than ten. The rearrangement uses TRBV21-1 and TRBJ2-5; TRBD1, as called in the table, went unchecked against the DNA. TRBJ2-7 explains the end of the DNA better; the J call may be wrong. TRBV21-1 is classified as a pseudogene. The CDR3 sequence is 16 residues long. The DNA of the CDR3 is TGTGCCAGCAGCAAAGGGAGGACAGGGGCGAACTACGAGCAGTACTTC. It translates to CASSKGRTGANYEQYF.

This clonotype was seen only a few times. CDR3 sequence reads: CSVAAREAVYNEQFF. In DNA form, the CDR3 reads TGCAGCGTTGCCGCGCGGGAGGCCGTTTACAATGAGCAGTTCTTC. This rearrangement joins TRBV29-1 to TRBJ2-7; 8 bases match TRBD2. The last part of the DNA fits TRBJ2-1 better; the J call may be wrong. Germline loops: CDR1 SQVTM, CDR2 ANQGSEA. This CDR3 region has 15 residues.

This clonotype has more than one count but fewer than ten. The chain links TRBV4-1 to TRBJ1-4; D remains ambiguous. V gave up 2 bases and J gave up 10 bases, with 8 bases separating them. In germline, CDR1 is MGHRA, CDR2 YSYEKL. The CDR3 contains 12 residues. Written as DNA, the CDR3 is TGCGCCAGCAGCCAATTGGGAGGAAAACTGTTTTTT. Protein sequence: CASSQLGGKLFF.

This clonotype was seen at least ten times. One end of the junction does not line up with germline, which may come from a read error. The chain carries TRBV18 and TRBJ2-5; D gene ambiguous. The CDR3 consists of 12 residues. CDR1 and CDR2 from the germline V gene are KGHSH and LQKENI. The CDR3 loop is CASSPTQGTQYF. The CDR3 DNA is TGTGCCAGCTCACCTACCCAAGGGACCCAGTACTTC. The whole variable domain, remainder taken from reference TRBV18 and TRBJ2-5, is NAGVMQNPRHLVRRRGQEARLRCSPMKGHSHVYWYRQLPEEGLKFMVYLQKENIIDESGMPKERFSAEFPKEGPSILRIQQVVRGDSAAYFCASSPTQGTQYFGPGTRLLVL.

V is TRBV29-1 and J is TRBJ1-3; possible D gene TRBD1, 5 bases. The CDR3 is 16 residues long. CDR1 is SQVTM and CDR2 is ANQGSEA in the germline V gene. The V end lost 0 bases, the J end lost 0 bases, and 12 bases lay between the germline ends. The CDR3 here is CSVEDQGDLSGNTIYF. The CDR3 DNA follows: TGCAGCGTTGAAGATCAGGGTGACCTCTCTGGAAACACCATATATTTT.

The chain carries TRBV21-1 and TRBJ1-6. TRBV21-1 is described as a pseudogene. This CDR3 spans 12 amino acids. The CDR3 bases are TGTGCCAGCAGCAAAGCCAGCACGCCCCTCCACTTT. This encodes CASSKASTPLHF.

The chain carries TRBV29-1 and TRBJ1-5; 8 bases map to TRBD1. Germline V gene lookup returns CDR1 SQVTM and CDR2 ANQGSEA. The CDR3 sequence is 14 residues long. J lost 7 bases, V lost 3 bases, and 8 bases had no gene match. This chain's CDR3 is CSVDETGDGQPQHF. CDR3 DNA: TGCAGCGTTGATGAGACAGGGGACGGGCAGCCCCAGCATTTT. Variable domain in full (rest from reference TRBV29-1 and TRBJ1-5): SAVISQKPSRDICQRGTSLTIQCQVDSQVTMMFWYRQQPGQSLTLIATANQGSEATYESGFVIDKFPISRPNLTFSTLTVSNMSPEDSSIYLCSVDETGDGQPQHFGDGTRLSIL.

The chain is built from TRBV7-9 and TRBJ2-3; D gene uncertain. V lost 5 bases and J 2 bases, leaving 8 bases between the germline ends. There are 13 residues in the CDR3. CDR1 is SEHNR, CDR2 FQNEAQ, per germline (reference sequence). The CDR3 sequence is CASSPPLTDTQYF. CDR3 sequence (DNA): TGTGCCAGCAGCCCGCCCCTCACAGATACGCAGTATTTT.

The chain couples TRBV29-1 to TRBJ1-2; 12 nucleotides match TRBD1. The V and J ends lost 1 base and 8 bases, in that order; junction bases with no gene match: 5. CDR3 size: 14 residues. Germline CDR1 SQVTM, CDR2 ANQGSEA. The CDR3 loop is CSVEAWDRGLGYTF. The CDR3 nucleotides read TGCAGCGTTGAAGCTTGGGACAGGGGGCTCGGCTACACCTTC.

CDR3 sequence reads: CSVEDRDNEQFF. CDR3 DNA sequence: TGCAGCGTTGAAGATCGAGACAATGAGCAGTTCTTC. The rearrangement joins TRBV29-1 to TRBJ2-1; the D is unclear. The length of the CDR3 is 12 residues. The V end was cut by 0 bases, the J end by 5 bases, with 5 bases between. CDR1 SQVTM and CDR2 ANQGSEA come from the germline V gene.

This chain uses TRBV15 with TRBJ2-5; D call uncertain. Germline values: CDR1 LNHNV, CDR2 YYDKDF (reference sequence). Trimming shortened V by 0 bases and J by 6 bases, and 11 bases separated the two germline ends. The length of the CDR3 is 14 residues. The CDR3 sequence is CATSRDLTEQTQYF. The CDR3 DNA sequence: TGTGCCACCAGCAGAGATCTAACAGAACAGACCCAGTACTTC.

A few counts support this clonotype. One end of the junction does not line up with germline, which may come from a read error. V usage is TRBV4-1 and J usage is TRBJ2-5; 9 bases fit TRBD2. TRBJ2-7 explains the end of the DNA better; the J call may be wrong. Germline V gene sequence: CDR1 MGHRA, CDR2 YSYEKL. CDR3 length equals 16 residues. The CDR3 region is CASSQGWTSVLYEQYF. CDR3 sequence (DNA): TGTGCCAGCAGCCAAGGGTGGACTAGCGTACTCTACGAGCAGTACTTC.

The J gene is TRBJ2-5, the V gene TRBV6-1; 10 bases align to TRBD2. The CDR3 contains 16 residues. With V trimmed by 2 bases and J by 2 bases, 5 bases remained unmatched. CDR1 and CDR2 (germline): MNHNS, SASEGT. DNA for the CDR3: TGTGCCAGCAGTGAATTGGGTAGCGGGAGGCAAGAGACCCAGTACTTC. Translation: CASSELGSGRQETQYF.

This clonotype was detected many times. CDR3 loop: CASSYAPGQGITQYF. The CDR3 nucleotides read TGTGCCAGCAGTTACGCGCCGGGACAGGGGATAACCCAGTACTTC. The chain employs TRBV6-6 and TRBJ2-5; 10 nucleotides match TRBD1. Germline V gene data show CDR1 as MNHNY and CDR2 as SVGAGI (reference sequence). The CDR3 runs 15 residues. Unmatched junction bases numbered 8, after V lost 2 bases and J lost 8 bases.

The gene calls are TRBV29-1 and TRBJ2-2; D ambiguous. Germline V gene sequence: CDR1 SQVTM, CDR2 ANQGSEA. Trimming stripped 4 bases from V and 3 bases from J, with 6 bases between. The CDR3 sequence is 12 residues long. Here the CDR3 reads CSVGPYTGELFF. The CDR3 region has the DNA TGCAGCGTTGGACCCTACACCGGGGAGCTGTTTTTT.

The chain couples TRBV6-5 to TRBJ1-1; 10 bases align to TRBD1. The V gene end was trimmed by 6 bases and the J gene end by 3 bases; junction bases not matched to a gene: 7. The CDR3 covers 15 residues. CDR1 and CDR2 (germline): MNHEY, SVGAGI. CDR3 sequence reads: CASSGQGVGDTEAFF. Written as DNA, the CDR3 is TGTGCCAGCAGCGGACAGGGGGTGGGGGACACTGAAGCTTTCTTT.

The chain couples TRBV7-8 to TRBJ2-7; 7 bases are shared with TRBD1. From germline, CDR1 is SGHVS and CDR2 FQNEAQ. There are 16 residues in the CDR3. V was clipped by 0 bases and J by 5 bases; unmatched bases: 10. CDR3 protein: CASSLASTGTDDEQYF. The CDR3 DNA reads TGTGCCAGCAGCTTAGCCAGTACCGGGACAGATGACGAGCAGTACTTC.

This clonotype was seen more than once but under ten times. The V and J genes are TRBV5-5 and TRBJ2-3, with D possibly matching TRBD2 (5 bases). Trimming pared 1 base from V and 5 bases from J, leaving 11 bases between. There are 14 residues in the CDR3. CDR1 and CDR2 (germline): SGHKS, YYEKEE (reference sequence). In DNA form, the CDR3 reads TGTGCCAGCAGCTTGTGGCTAGCAAGAGATACGCAGTATTTT. Protein: CASSLWLARDTQYF. The entire variable domain, with the rest obtained from reference TRBV5-5 and TRBJ2-3, is as follows: DAGVTQSPTHLIKTRGQQVTLRCSPISGHKSVSWYQQVLGQGPQFIFQYYEKEERGRGNFPDRFSARQFPNYSSELNVNALLLGDSALYLCASSLWLARDTQYFGPGTRLTVL.

A few counts support this clonotype. This chain uses TRBV4-3 with TRBJ2-2; weak D call: TRBD1 (5 bases). The CDR3 covers 19 residues. CDR1 LGHNA and CDR2 YSLEER come from the germline V gene. V lost 0 bases and J lost 2, with 19 bases in between. The CDR3 region is CASSQDNAAGILNTGELFF. The DNA of the CDR3 is TGCGCCAGCAGCCAAGATAATGCGGCAGGGATTCTCAACACCGGGGAGCTGTTTTTT.

This chain links TRBV5-4 with TRBJ2-5; 10 bases agree with TRBD2. The J call could be wrong; TRBJ2-1 is a better fit for the DNA end. The CDR3 contains 15 residues. Looked up from germline, CDR1 is SGHNT and CDR2 is YYREEE (reference sequence). CDR3 sequence: CASSRTSGNNNEQFF. Here the CDR3 DNA reads TGTGCCAGCAGTCGAACTAGCGGGAACAACAATGAGCAGTTCTTC.

The V and J genes are TRBV5-5 and TRBJ2-1, with TRBD1 matching over 11 bases. This CDR3 contains 15 residues. Germline values: CDR1 SGHKS, CDR2 YYEKEE (reference sequence). Trimming at V came to 3 bases and at J to 6 bases, leaving 5 bases not matched to a gene. CDR3 sequence: CASSSGQGAPNEQFF. The DNA for the CDR3 is TGTGCCAGCAGCTCCGGACAGGGGGCCCCCAATGAGCAGTTCTTC.

In its sample, this clonotype was seen a few times. This chain joins TRBV11-2 and TRBJ1-1; the D is unclear. The V gene's germline CDR1 is SGHAT and CDR2 FQNNGV. Trimming cost V 3 bases and J 3 bases, with 8 bases left between them. The CDR3 contains 13 residues. The DNA for the CDR3 is TGTGCCAGCAGCTTCGAACGGGACACTGAAGCTTTCTTT. This translates into CASSFERDTEAFF.

The chain links TRBV9 to TRBJ1-4, with TRBD1 as a possible D gene (5 bases). The V and J ends lost 3 bases and 6 bases respectively, with 12 bases between them. The V gene's germline CDR1 is SGDLS and CDR2 YYNGEE. This CDR3 contains 14 residues. The CDR3 region is CASSAQGGYEKLFF. The CDR3 DNA follows: TGTGCCAGCAGCGCGCAGGGAGGGTATGAAAAACTGTTTTTT.

This clonotype was found a few times. The rearrangement joins TRBV6-2 or TRBV6-3 to TRBJ2-7; D unclear. Trimming pared 2 bases from V and 1 base from J, leaving 12 bases between. This CDR3 spans 15 amino acids. CDR1 is MNHEY, CDR2 SVGEGT, per germline. CDR3 region: CASSYVGWQSYEQYF. CDR3 sequence (DNA): TGTGCCAGCAGTTACGTAGGATGGCAGTCCTACGAGCAGTACTTC.